The rows below give T cell receptor beta chains drawn from one sample of a study of shared clonotypes between healthy human individuals. The protocol was immunoSEQ multiplex PCR, while the TCRdb copy is restricted to in-frame clones and leaves out a portion. Among 2 million to 2.5 million clones listed, approximately 94% were seen once. The sample comprised naive CD4+ T cells sorted from blood. The receptors stem from a man aged 18-30 years in good health. Both conserved end residues are part of each CDR3. Fields, in order: clone size, J gene, V gene, D gene, CDR3 protein, CDR3 DNA. D genes are given only for firm matches. Clone size is given for some rows only: seen once, a few or many times, or a class if the clone is expanded.

abundance: -; j_gene: TRBJ2-1; v_gene: TRBV6-6; d_gene: TRBD2; CDR3aa: CASSSRSGGVNEQFF; CDR3nt: TGTGCCAGCAGCTCGCGTAGCGGGGGGGTGAATGAGCAGTTCTTC
abundance: -; j_gene: TRBJ2-7; v_gene: TRBV29-1; d_gene: -; CDR3aa: CSATDSYEQYF; CDR3nt: TGCAGCGCTACCGACTCCTACGAGCAGTACTTC
abundance: -; j_gene: TRBJ2-1; v_gene: TRBV21-1; d_gene: -; CDR3aa: CASSYRPQDGAEQFF; CDR3nt: TGTGCCAGCAGCTACCGGCCTCAGGACGGTGCTGAGCAGTTCTTC
abundance: -; j_gene: TRBJ2-5; v_gene: TRBV25-1; d_gene: -; CDR3aa: CASSDGTTQETQYF; CDR3nt: TGTGCCAGCAGTGATGGGACAACCCAAGAGACCCAGTACTTC
abundance: -; j_gene: TRBJ2-5; v_gene: TRBV10-3; d_gene: -; CDR3aa: CAINTGQTQETQYF; CDR3nt: TGTGCCATCAATACGGGGCAGACCCAAGAGACCCAGTACTTC
abundance: once; j_gene: TRBJ2-7; v_gene: TRBV14; d_gene: -; CDR3aa: CASSQDRGPGEQYF; CDR3nt: TGTGCCAGCAGCCAAGACAGGGGCCCCGGCGAGCAGTACTTC
abundance: few; j_gene: TRBJ1-5; v_gene: TRBV6-5; d_gene: -; CDR3aa: CASSRRMNQPQHF; CDR3nt: TGTGCCAGCAGTCGACGAATGAATCAGCCCCAGCATTTT
abundance: -; j_gene: TRBJ1-3; v_gene: TRBV5-1; d_gene: TRBD1; CDR3aa: CASSPGDRSGNTIYF; CDR3nt: TGCGCCAGCAGCCCGGGGGACAGGTCTGGAAACACCATATATTTT
abundance: -; j_gene: TRBJ2-1; v_gene: TRBV19; d_gene: -; CDR3aa: CASSIEGGDNEQFF; CDR3nt: TGTGCCAGTAGTATAGAGGGCGGGGACAATGAGCAGTTCTTC
abundance: few; j_gene: TRBJ2-7; v_gene: TRBV6-6; d_gene: TRBD1; CDR3aa: CASSSRTGFTYEQYF; CDR3nt: TGTGCCAGCAGTTCAAGGACAGGGTTCACCTACGAGCAGTACTTC
abundance: once; j_gene: TRBJ2-7; v_gene: TRBV2; d_gene: -; CDR3aa: CASRRGEQYF; CDR3nt: TGTGCCAGCAGGAGAGGCGAGCAGTACTTC
abundance: -; j_gene: TRBJ2-2; v_gene: TRBV7-2; d_gene: TRBD2; CDR3aa: CASSLGSGIPGELFF; CDR3nt: TGTGCCAGCAGCTTAGGAAGCGGGATTCCCGGGGAGCTGTTTTTT
abundance: -; j_gene: TRBJ2-1; v_gene: TRBV28; d_gene: TRBD2; CDR3aa: CASSSYWSSGGNEQFF; CDR3nt: TGTGCCAGCAGTTCGTATTGGAGTAGCGGGGGCAATGAGCAGTTCTTC
abundance: once; j_gene: TRBJ1-1; v_gene: TRBV5-1; d_gene: -; CDR3aa: CASAGEPMNTEAFF; CDR3nt: TGCGCCAGCGCGGGGGAACCTATGAACACTGAAGCTTTCTTT
abundance: -; j_gene: TRBJ2-7; v_gene: TRBV27; d_gene: -; CDR3aa: CASSGSSDPYEQYF; CDR3nt: TGTGCCAGCAGCGGAAGTAGCGACCCCTACGAGCAGTACTTC
abundance: -; j_gene: TRBJ1-1; v_gene: TRBV4-2; d_gene: -; CDR3aa: CASSQRRTSSATEAFF; CDR3nt: TGTGCCAGCAGCCAGCGGCGGACATCGTCGGCCACTGAAGCTTTCTTT
abundance: -; j_gene: TRBJ1-2; v_gene: TRBV28; d_gene: TRBD1; CDR3aa: CASSSRQGILIYTF; CDR3nt: TGTGCCAGCAGTTCCCGACAGGGGATTCTTATCTACACCTTC
abundance: -; j_gene: TRBJ2-3; v_gene: TRBV28; d_gene: -; CDR3aa: CASTPGKPVQYF; CDR3nt: TGTGCCAGCACCCCGGGGAAGCCCGTGCAGTATTTT
abundance: -; j_gene: TRBJ2-7; v_gene: TRBV30; d_gene: TRBD2; CDR3aa: CAWSGGYEQYF; CDR3nt: TGTGCCTGGTCGGGGGGCTACGAGCAGTACTTC
abundance: -; j_gene: TRBJ1-1; v_gene: TRBV7-7; d_gene: -; CDR3aa: CASSLDSNTEAFF; CDR3nt: TGTGCTAGCAGCTTAGACAGTAACACTGAAGCTTTCTTT
abundance: -; j_gene: TRBJ2-3; v_gene: TRBV19; d_gene: -; CDR3aa: CASRRGATLSTDTQYF; CDR3nt: TGTGCCAGTCGTCGGGGGGCAACCCTTAGCACAGATACGCAGTATTTT
abundance: once; j_gene: TRBJ2-5; v_gene: TRBV30; d_gene: -; CDR3aa: CAWSEGRETQYF; CDR3nt: TGTGCCTGGAGTGAGGGGCGTGAGACCCAGTACTTC
abundance: -; j_gene: TRBJ2-3; v_gene: TRBV9; d_gene: TRBD2; CDR3aa: CASSVAPSGSTDTQYF; CDR3nt: TGTGCCAGCAGCGTAGCTCCTAGCGGGAGCACAGATACGCAGTATTTT
abundance: -; j_gene: TRBJ1-2; v_gene: TRBV4-3; d_gene: TRBD1; CDR3aa: CASSQETGNYGYTF; CDR3nt: TGCGCCAGCAGCCAAGAGACAGGGAACTATGGCTACACCTTC
abundance: -; j_gene: TRBJ1-4; v_gene: TRBV7-8; d_gene: -; CDR3aa: CASSLFRELATNEKLFF; CDR3nt: TGTGCCAGCAGCCTTTTCAGGGAATTGGCAACTAATGAAAAACTGTTTTTT
abundance: -; j_gene: TRBJ1-2; v_gene: TRBV14; d_gene: -; CDR3aa: CASSQARGAYGYTF; CDR3nt: TGTGCCAGCAGCCAAGCCAGAGGGGCCTATGGCTACACCTTC
abundance: -; j_gene: TRBJ2-5; v_gene: TRBV30; d_gene: TRBD1; CDR3aa: CAWSTGARGLGQETQYF; CDR3nt: TGTGCCTGGAGCACCGGGGCCAGGGGGTTAGGACAAGAGACCCAGTACTTC
abundance: -; j_gene: TRBJ2-7; v_gene: TRBV6-5; d_gene: -; CDR3aa: CASRRDPGPSYEQYF; CDR3nt: TGTGCCAGCAGACGGGACCCCGGGCCCTCCTACGAGCAGTACTTC
abundance: -; j_gene: TRBJ2-7; v_gene: TRBV5-4; d_gene: TRBD1; CDR3aa: CASSLAGDRGSEQYF; CDR3nt: TGTGCCAGCAGCTTGGCAGGGGACAGGGGCTCCGAGCAGTACTTC
abundance: -; j_gene: TRBJ1-1; v_gene: TRBV6-6; d_gene: -; CDR3aa: CASGVLGGRTEAFF; CDR3nt: TGTGCCAGCGGCGTCTTGGGGGGGCGGACTGAAGCTTTCTTT
abundance: -; j_gene: TRBJ1-4; v_gene: TRBV7-9; d_gene: -; CDR3aa: CASSLGAGNEKLFF; CDR3nt: TGTGCCAGCAGCTTGGGGGCTGGTAATGAAAAACTGTTTTTT
abundance: -; j_gene: TRBJ1-6; v_gene: TRBV28; d_gene: TRBD1; CDR3aa: CASSEGAHRINSPLHF; CDR3nt: TGTGCCAGCAGCGAGGGGGCGCATCGGATTAATTCACCCCTCCACTTT
abundance: -; j_gene: TRBJ1-4; v_gene: TRBV6-6; d_gene: -; CDR3aa: CASSLMATNEKLFF; CDR3nt: TGTGCCAGCAGTTTGATGGCAACTAATGAAAAACTGTTTTTT
abundance: -; j_gene: TRBJ2-1; v_gene: TRBV11-2; d_gene: TRBD2; CDR3aa: CASSLGALGGGLYNEQFF; CDR3nt: TGTGCCAGCAGCTTAGGGGCCCTCGGCGGGGGGCTTTACAATGAGCAGTTCTTC
abundance: -; j_gene: TRBJ1-6; v_gene: TRBV28; d_gene: -; CDR3aa: CASSLGGLGDSPLHF; CDR3nt: TGTGCCAGCAGTTTAGGAGGGCTTGGGGATTCACCCCTCCACTTT
abundance: -; j_gene: TRBJ1-3; v_gene: TRBV27; d_gene: TRBD1; CDR3aa: CASSTGTGNTIYF; CDR3nt: TGTGCCAGCTCGACAGGGACTGGAAACACCATATATTTT
abundance: -; j_gene: TRBJ1-4; v_gene: TRBV6-6; d_gene: -; CDR3aa: CASSRKATNEKLFF; CDR3nt: TGTGCCAGCAGTCGAAAAGCGACTAATGAAAAACTGTTTTTT
abundance: -; j_gene: TRBJ2-1; v_gene: TRBV11-3; d_gene: -; CDR3aa: CASSQDGVTYNEQFF; CDR3nt: TGTGCCAGCAGCCAAGATGGGGTCACCTACAATGAGCAGTTCTTC
abundance: -; j_gene: TRBJ1-2; v_gene: TRBV30; d_gene: -; CDR3aa: CAWAPSWELSGYTF; CDR3nt: TGTGCCTGGGCCCCCTCGTGGGAATTAAGTGGCTACACCTTC
abundance: -; j_gene: TRBJ1-1; v_gene: TRBV6-5; d_gene: -; CDR3aa: CASSSTTGEAFF; CDR3nt: TGTGCCAGCAGTTCCACGACAGGCGAAGCTTTCTTT